The clone carrying this T cell receptor (beta chain) was picked up a small number of times. Antigen unknown. TCRdb reprocessed the reads with MiXCR, giving one entry per CDR3 protein. The sample contains about 60,000 distinct CDR3 sequences, about 19% of which appear only once. CDR3 size: 15 residues. Per germline, CDR1 SGHVS and CDR2 FQNEAQ. V shed 5 bases and J shed 0 bases, with 10 bases lying between them. These data are taken from a study of T cell repertoires in cytomegalovirus infection. Study overall: CMV epitopes used comprised recently identified HLA-C-restricted ones and well-studied HLA-B-restricted ones. CMV infection plus the matching HLA type was flagged by public TCR beta signatures. Study-wide results and caveats: Ex vivo, HLA-C-restricted CMV-specific TCR beta clonotypes prevailed over the rest of the response. Summed frequency of public TCR beta families distinguished CMV carriers with the relevant HLA.

The receptor's source is a human donor in good health (CMV status not recorded). Some clones in this sample may be carry-over from other donors' samples. The chain couples TRBV7-8 to TRBJ1-4, with TRBD1 as a possible D gene (6 bases). The source material was CD8+ T cells from cultured PBMCs, sampled from culture after CMV antigen stimulation. Here the CDR3 DNA reads TGTGCCAGCAGCCAAAACAGGGCAACTAATGAAAAACTGTTTTTT. Encoded protein: CASSQNRATNEKLFF. The variable domain in full, with the rest retrieved from reference TRBV7-8 and TRBJ1-4, is GAGVSQSPRYKVAKRGQDVALRCDPISGHVSLFWYQQALGQGPEFLTYFQNEAQLDKSGLPSDRFFAERPEGSVSTLKIQRTQQEDSAVYLCASSQNRATNEKLFFGSGTQLSVL.